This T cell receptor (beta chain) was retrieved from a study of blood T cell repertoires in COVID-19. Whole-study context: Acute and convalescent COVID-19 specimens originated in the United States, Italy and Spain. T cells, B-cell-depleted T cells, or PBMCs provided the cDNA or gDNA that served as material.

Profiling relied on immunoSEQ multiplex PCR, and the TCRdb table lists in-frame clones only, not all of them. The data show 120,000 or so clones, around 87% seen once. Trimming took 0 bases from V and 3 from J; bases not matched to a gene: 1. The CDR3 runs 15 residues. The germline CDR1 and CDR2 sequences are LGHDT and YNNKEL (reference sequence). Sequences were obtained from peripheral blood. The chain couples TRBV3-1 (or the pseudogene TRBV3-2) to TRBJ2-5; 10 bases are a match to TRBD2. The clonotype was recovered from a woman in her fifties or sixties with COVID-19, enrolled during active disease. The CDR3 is CASSQDTSGEETQYF. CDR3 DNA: TGTGCCAGCAGCCAAGACACTAGCGGGGAAGAGACCCAGTACTTC.